The clone carrying this T cell receptor beta chain has only a few counts. The antigen is unknown. Time point reported: sample taken at primary tumor resection. Unsorted tumor, nontumor lung tissue or cryopreserved PBMC supplied the whole RNA. TCRdb independently ran MiXCR on the 5' RACE reads; one entry per CDR3 protein. The sample includes approximately 7,000 distinct CDR3 sequences, roughly a tenth of them seen just once. The data are from a study of spatial heterogeneity in lung cancer. In the study overall: Sequences of the beta chain were consistently detected in greater numbers than alpha-chain sequences. General study points: Tracking of tumor mutation counts was seen in expanded intratumoral alpha and beta TCR counts.

Germline trimming cut 0 bases from V and 2 bases from J; bases unmatched to any gene: 5. Germline V lookup: CDR1 SGHNT, CDR2 YENEEA. This CDR3 has 16 amino acids. The chain recombines TRBV11-3 with TRBJ2-3; 7 bases line up with TRBD2. The specimen was lung tumor tissue, collected at surgery. The receptor was derived from a female donor with early-stage non-small cell lung cancer. The CDR3 protein is CASSLDPSGVTDTQYF. The CDR3 coding sequence is TGTGCCAGCAGCTTAGATCCCAGCGGGGTCACAGATACGCAGTATTTT.